The entry below gives a single T cell receptor beta chain sequence along with its context. The antigen is unknown. Method: immunoSEQ multiplex PCR; TCRdb's copy keeps in-frame clones and lacks some. The sample lists tens of thousands of clones, roughly three quarters occurring once. Germline CDR1 reads MGHRA; CDR2 reads YSYEKL. The CDR3 contains 15 residues. The germline V and J ends were trimmed by 0 bases and 2 bases, with 8 bases remaining between them. The data originate from a study of T cell clones after liver transplantation. The overall study: Graft-donor-reactive sequences were compared with third-party-reactive TCRbeta sequences from pre-transplant mixed lymphocyte reactions. Study conclusions and caveats: Donor-reactive sequences fell more than third party-reactive ones, suggesting partial deletion. Low donor cell numbers restricted donor-reactive repertoire measurement in two subjects.

The chain combines TRBV4-1 with TRBJ2-4; a weak D match, TRBD1 (6 bases). This clonotype originated in a human patient who received a liver transplant. The T cells may partly be graft donor cells. The sample consisted of CD4+ T cells from blood, taken at the 22-month timepoint. The CDR3 protein is CASSQDWGPKNIQYF. The DNA for the CDR3 is TGCGCCAGCAGCCAAGATTGGGGGCCCAAAAACATTCAGTACTTC.